This T cell receptor (beta chain) was found in a study of blood T cell repertoires in COVID-19. Study-wide context: Two consecutive negative NP/OP PCR tests, clearance, or resolved symptoms defined Cohort 3 recovery. Donors in the United States, Italy and Spain gave samples during acute or convalescent COVID-19.

The germline V gene encodes CDR1 KGHSH and CDR2 LQKENI. Trimming removed 2 bases at V and 9 bases at J, with 11 bases between. This CDR3 is 14 amino acids long. The assay was immunoSEQ multiplex PCR, and TCRdb's table has in-frame clones only and misses some. The sample includes some 190,000 clones, around 86% seen only once; the top ten take 20% to 25%. Sequenced material: PBMCs or T cells enriched from blood (not recorded which). The chain has TRBV18 and TRBJ1-6; D possibly corresponds to TRBD1 (5 bases). The TCR comes from a woman between 40 and 55 years old in a cohort exposed to, infected with or recovered from COVID-19 (not recorded which). The DNA for the CDR3 is TGTGCCAGCTCACCAGGGGCGAGTAGTTCACCCCTCCACTTT. This encodes CASSPGASSSPLHF.